The clone carrying this T cell receptor beta chain was seen at least ten times. The sample is drawn from a study of metastatic and nonmetastatic thyroid tumors. Across the study: A comparison of repertoires was made across blood and tumor or nodule tissue from malignant and benign thyroid patients.

TCRdb recomputed clones from the PCR reads via MiXCR. The table shows around 5,400 clones, with 33% occurring only once. Germline values: CDR1 MDHEN, CDR2 SYDVKM. This CDR3 contains 15 residues. Germline trimming cut 7 bases from V and 2 bases from J; bases unmatched to any gene: 11. Patients were all untreated before their thyroid surgery. The sample taken for sequencing was adjacent normal tissue. V gene TRBV28 combines with J gene TRBJ2-7; 7 bases align to TRBD2. This receptor was identified in a female donor with papillary thyroid cancer or a benign thyroid nodule (not recorded which). Some clones in this sample may be carry-over from other donors' samples. This CDR3 is CASTPSPGGAYEQYF. In DNA, the CDR3 is TGTGCCAGCACCCCCAGCCCGGGAGGTGCCTACGAGCAGTACTTC. Based on the CDR3 plus reference TRBV28 and TRBJ2-7, the full variable domain is DVKVTQSSRYLVKRTGEKVFLECVQDMDHENMFWYRQDPGLGLRLIYFSYDVKMKEKGDIPEGYSVSREKKERFSLILESASTNQTSMYLCASTPSPGGAYEQYFGPGTRLTVT.